The 29 T cell receptor beta chains below all came from one sample that was sequenced in a study of T cells after somatic rescue of genetic block. The method was immunoSEQ multiplex PCR; TCRdb's version includes in-frame clones alone and lacks a portion of them. Found here are roughly 70,000 clones, 90% to 95% of them singletons; the top ten hold around 3%. Sequencing was done on a sample of peripheral blood mononuclear cells (PBMCs). The receptors derive from a man in his forties.

V gene TRBV4-1 combines with J gene TRBJ2-7; D is perhaps TRBD2 (7 bases). The CDR3 is made up of 18 amino acids. The germline V gene encodes CDR1 MGHRA and CDR2 YSYEKL. Trimming stripped 0 bases from V and 0 bases from J, with 18 bases between. CDR3 loop: CASSQDPAGAAGSYEQYF. CDR3 DNA: TGCGCCAGCAGCCAAGACCCCGCGGGGGCGGCGGGCTCCTACGAGCAGTACTTC.

The gene calls are TRBV5-5 and TRBJ2-5, with 7 bases matching TRBD1. V lost 0 bases, J lost 4 bases, and 3 bases stayed unmatched. This CDR3 spans 14 amino acids. Germline assignment: CDR1 SGHKS and CDR2 YYEKEE (reference sequence). This CDR3 is CASSLGQGRETQYF. DNA for the CDR3: TGTGCCAGCAGCTTGGGACAGGGCCGAGAGACCCAGTACTTC.

J is TRBJ2-3 and V is TRBV6-5; TRBD1 aligns across 7 bases. Germline V lookup: CDR1 MNHEY, CDR2 SVGAGI. The J segment lost 0 bases and the V segment lost 0 bases, leaving 0 bases of the junction unmatched. The CDR3 loop spans 15 amino acids. CDR3 sequence reads: CASSYSGQSTDTQYF. CDR3 coding DNA: TGTGCCAGCAGTTACTCGGGACAGAGCACAGATACGCAGTATTTT.

V is TRBV29-1 and J is TRBJ2-7; D ambiguous. Trimming removed 5 bases at V and 4 bases at J, with 0 bases between. The CDR3 runs to 8 residues. Germline values: CDR1 SQVTM, CDR2 ANQGSEA. The chain's CDR3 is CSVYEQYF. DNA of the CDR3: TGCAGCGTTTACGAGCAGTACTTC.

The chain uses TRBV7-9 and TRBJ1-1, with D possibly TRBD1 on 5 matching bases. This CDR3 comprises 16 residues. CDR1 is SEHNR and CDR2 is FQNEAQ in the germline V gene (reference sequence). V gave up 1 base and J gave up 5 bases, with 17 bases separating them. This CDR3 reads CASSLDWQGRRTEAFF. CDR3 nucleotides: TGTGCCAGCAGCTTAGATTGGCAGGGTAGGAGGACTGAAGCTTTCTTT. The full variable domain, its missing parts supplied by reference TRBV7-9 and TRBJ1-1, is DTGVSQNPRHKITKRGQNVTFRCDPISEHNRLYWYRQTLGQGPEFLTYFQNEAQLEKSRLLSDRFSAERPKGSFSTLEIQRTEQGDSAMYLCASSLDWQGRRTEAFFGQGTRLTVV.

This clone was observed a few times. The rearrangement uses TRBV18 and TRBJ1-5; no clear D gene. Trimming took off 3 bases at V and 4 bases at J, with 7 bases between the two ends. CDR1 is KGHSH, CDR2 LQKENI, per germline. The CDR3 has 13 residues. The CDR3 region has the DNA TGTGCCAGCTCACCCGTGGCGAATCAGCCCCAGCATTTT. Encoded protein: CASSPVANQPQHF.

This chain connects TRBV7-9 to TRBJ2-3; TRBD1 might be the D (6 bases). Trimming took off 7 bases at V and 0 bases at J, with 17 bases between the two ends. The CDR3 loop spans 16 amino acids. From germline, CDR1 is SEHNR and CDR2 FQNEAQ (reference sequence). The CDR3 DNA is TGTGCCAGCACTCTAGGTTGGGACATTAGCACAGATACGCAGTATTTT. Protein sequence: CASTLGWDISTDTQYF.

The rearrangement joins TRBV19 to TRBJ1-1; D perhaps matches TRBD1 (5 bases). V lost 5 bases to trimming and J lost 4 bases, with 14 bases between them. Germline V gene sequence: CDR1 LNHDA, CDR2 SQIVND (reference sequence). The CDR3 length is 14 residues. The CDR3 loop reads CASSLRVGGTEAFF. In nucleotides, the CDR3 is TGTGCCAGTAGTCTCAGGGTGGGTGGCACTGAAGCTTTCTTT. Together with reference TRBV19 and TRBJ1-1, the CDR3 gives the full variable domain: DGGITQSPKYLFRKEGQNVTLSCEQNLNHDAMYWYRQDPGQGLRLIYYSQIVNDFQKGDIAEGYSVSREKKESFPLTVTSAQKNPTAFYLCASSLRVGGTEAFFGQGTRLTVV.

Only one count was recorded for this clone. The V gene is TRBV7-9, the J gene TRBJ2-7; tentative D call: TRBD2 (6 bases). Trimming stripped 1 base from V and 9 bases from J, with 13 bases between. Per germline, CDR1 SEHNR and CDR2 FQNEAQ (reference sequence). This CDR3 has 13 residues. The CDR3 DNA sequence: TGTGCCAGCAGCTTAGGGGACTTCGTGGGGCAGTACTTC. Amino acids: CASSLGDFVGQYF.

This chain joins TRBV9 and TRBJ2-1; TRBD2 matches 8 bases. Germline loops: CDR1 SGDLS, CDR2 YYNGEE. This CDR3 has 16 amino acids. V dropped 4 bases and J dropped 8; count of bases not matched to a gene: 14. The CDR3 here is CASSYSRGALWDEQFF. CDR3 sequence (DNA): TGTGCCAGCAGCTACTCGCGGGGGGCCCTTTGGGATGAGCAGTTCTTC. Drawing the rest from reference TRBV9 and TRBJ2-1, the complete variable domain is DSGVTQTPKHLITATGQRVTLRCSPRSGDLSVYWYQQSLDQGLQFLIQYYNGEERAKGNILERFSAQQFPDLHSELNLSSLELGDSALYFCASSYSRGALWDEQFFGPGTRLTVL.

The gene calls are TRBV6-1 and TRBJ2-3; D unresolved. V was shortened by 2 bases and J by 3 bases, with 12 bases between the two germline ends. CDR3 length: 15 residues. Germline-derived CDR1 and CDR2 are MNHNS and SASEGT. CDR3 residues: CASSESGLLTDTQYF. In DNA form, the CDR3 reads TGTGCCAGCAGTGAATCTGGTCTACTTACAGATACGCAGTATTTT.

The chain is built from TRBV2 and TRBJ1-1; D not certain. V was trimmed by 9 bases and J by 4 bases, leaving 15 bases between them. In germline, CDR1 is SNHLY, CDR2 FYNNEI. The CDR3 length is 13 residues. The CDR3 here is CASSDGRPTEAFF. Here the CDR3 DNA reads TGTGCCAGTTCGGATGGGAGGCCCACTGAAGCTTTCTTT. The complete variable domain, with remaining parts taken from reference TRBV2 and TRBJ1-1, reads EPEVTQTPSHQVTQMGQEVILRCVPISNHLYFYWYRQILGQKVEFLVSFYNNEISEKSEIFDDQFSVERPDGSNFTLKIRSTKLEDSAMYFCASSDGRPTEAFFGQGTRLTVV.

The chain is built from TRBV7-8 and TRBJ1-6; D ambiguous. The CDR3 consists of 15 residues. Per the germline V gene, CDR1 is SGHVS and CDR2 is FQNEAQ. V lost 4 bases to trimming and J lost 0 bases, with 7 bases between them. DNA for the CDR3: TGTGCCAGCAGCTCGCCTAGCTCCTATAATTCACCCCTCCACTTT. It translates to CASSSPSSYNSPLHF.

The CDR3 sequence: CASSEAGRVSSPLHF. CDR3 coding DNA: TGTGCCAGCAGTGAAGCGGGCAGGGTCTCTTCACCCCTCCACTTT. This chain uses TRBV6-1 with TRBJ1-6, with D possibly matching TRBD1 (5 bases). The CDR3 loop spans 15 amino acids. CDR1 is MNHNS and CDR2 is SASEGT in the germline V gene. With 0 bases removed from V and 9 bases from J, the gap between germline ends came to 12 bases.

The chain is built from TRBV11-2 and TRBJ2-1; 11 bases agree with TRBD2. The trim removed 5 bases at V and 8 bases at J, leaving 11 bases unmatched. CDR3 size: 16 residues. Germline CDR1 SGHAT, CDR2 FQNNGV. The CDR3 region has the DNA TGTGCCAGCAGCCATCGGGGTAGCGGGGGGGCGGATGAGCAGTTCTTC. This sequence encodes CASSHRGSGGADEQFF.

The chain carries TRBV6-4 and TRBJ2-6; 7 nucleotides agree with TRBD2. This CDR3 region has 15 residues. The V gene end was trimmed by 5 bases and the J gene end by 2 bases; junction bases not matched to a gene: 3. Germline V gene lookup returns CDR1 MRHNA and CDR2 SNTAGT. CDR3 in DNA: TGTGCCAGCAGTCCCGCGGGGGCTGGGGCCAACGTCCTGACTTTC. This sequence encodes CASSPAGAGANVLTF.

The rearrangement uses TRBV9 and TRBJ2-6; tentative D call: TRBD1 (6 bases). Germline CDR1 SGDLS, CDR2 YYNGEE. V was trimmed by 4 bases and J by 0 bases, leaving 11 bases between them. The CDR3 extends over 16 amino acids. The CDR3 coding sequence is TGTGCCAGCAGCCAGGGGACGTACTCTGGGGCCAACGTCCTGACTTTC. Its translation is CASSQGTYSGANVLTF.

V usage is TRBV6-6 and J usage is TRBJ2-1; D ambiguous. Germline CDR1 is MNHNY and CDR2 is SVGAGI (reference sequence). V was trimmed by 2 bases and J by 13 bases, leaving 18 bases between them. The CDR3 extends over 14 amino acids. CDR3 nucleotide sequence: TGTGCCAGCAGTTACCTCGCTTCCTACGGGTTCCAGTTCTTC. Residues: CASSYLASYGFQFF.

CDR3 region: CASKPDYNSPLHF. The CDR3 DNA sequence: TGTGCCAGCAAACCAGACTATAATTCACCCCTCCACTTT. The chain uses TRBV2 and TRBJ1-6; no clear D. Germline V gene lookup returns CDR1 SNHLY and CDR2 FYNNEI. V was shortened by 7 bases and J by 3 bases, with 7 bases between the two germline ends. This CDR3 is 13 amino acids long.

This chain links TRBV6-6 with TRBJ1-2, with D possibly matching TRBD1 (5 bases). The CDR3 contains 16 residues. The V gene lost 5 bases and the J gene lost 5 bases, with 21 bases spanning the gap. CDR1 is MNHNY, CDR2 SVGAGI, per germline (reference sequence). CDR3 loop: CASSRNPGTSGYGYTF. CDR3 in DNA: TGTGCCAGCAGTAGGAACCCCGGGACCTCAGGGTATGGCTACACCTTC.

V usage is TRBV6-5 and J usage is TRBJ2-7, with D possibly matching TRBD2 (6 bases). V was clipped by 5 bases and J by 3 bases, with 17 bases between them. CDR3 length: 15 residues. CDR1 is MNHEY, CDR2 SVGAGI, per germline. DNA for the CDR3: TGTGCCAGCAGTCCCCAGGAGGGAACAATCTACGAGCAGTACTTC. This encodes CASSPQEGTIYEQYF.

This clone was recorded only once. The rearrangement uses TRBV4-2 and TRBJ1-2; tentative D call: TRBD1 (6 bases). V lost 2 bases to trimming and J lost 7 bases, with 14 bases between them. The CDR3 has 14 amino acids. The V gene's germline CDR1 is LGHNA and CDR2 YNFKEQ. In nucleotides, the CDR3 is TGTGCCAGCAGCCAAACCGGGACAAACGGTGGCTACACCTTC. This translates into CASSQTGTNGGYTF.

The rearrangement links TRBV18 to TRBJ2-3; tentative D call: TRBD1 (5 bases). Looked up from germline, CDR1 is KGHSH and CDR2 is LQKENI. Between the trimmed V and J ends, which lost 5 bases and 4 bases, there was a span of 16 bases. There are 15 residues in the CDR3. The CDR3 here is CASSALADSSDTQYF. The CDR3 bases are TGTGCCAGCTCAGCGCTGGCCGACAGCTCAGATACGCAGTATTTT.

This sequence joins TRBV7-9 and TRBJ2-5; D is undetermined. Germline V gene data show CDR1 as SEHNR and CDR2 as FQNEAQ (reference sequence). Trimming took 6 bases from V and 3 from J, leaving 11 bases between them. This CDR3 region has 13 residues. CDR3 DNA: TGTGCCAGCAGATGGGGATCAGAAGAGACCCAGTACTTC. This encodes CASRWGSEETQYF.

The CDR3 loop reads CASSTTGQPQHF. In nucleotides, the CDR3 is TGTGCCAGCTCCACGACAGGTCAGCCCCAGCATTTT. V usage is TRBV27 and J usage is TRBJ1-5; the D gene is possibly TRBD1 (6 bases). The ends were cut back, 8 bases at V and 6 bases at J, with 11 bases in the middle. Germline V lookup: CDR1 MNHEY, CDR2 SMNVEV (reference sequence). CDR3 length: 12 amino acids.

Written as DNA, the CDR3 is TGTGCCAGCAGTTACTCGATGGAGTTATCTGGAAACACCATATATTTT. This gives the protein CASSYSMELSGNTIYF. The chain couples TRBV6-6 to TRBJ1-3; unclear D gene. The CDR3 covers 16 residues. The V end lost 0 bases, the J end lost 1 base, and 10 bases lay between the germline ends. CDR1 and CDR2 (germline): MNHNY, SVGAGI (reference sequence).

This rearrangement joins TRBV9 to TRBJ2-3; D is uncertain. The CDR3 is 16 residues long. Trimming cost V 0 bases and J 0 bases, with 11 bases left between them. Germline CDR1 and CDR2: SGDLS and YYNGEE. CDR3 DNA sequence: TGTGCCAGCAGCGTAGAGCCAGCTCTTAGCACAGATACGCAGTATTTT. Its translation: CASSVEPALSTDTQYF.

The gene calls are TRBV10-3 and TRBJ1-3; D ambiguous. Germline-derived CDR1 and CDR2 are ENHRY and SYGVKD. Between the trimmed V and J ends, which lost 11 bases and 0 bases, there was a span of 11 bases. The CDR3 is 13 residues long. The DNA of the CDR3 is TGTGCCGTAAGAAACTCCTCTGGAAACACCATATATTTT. Its translation is CAVRNSSGNTIYF.

The chain links TRBV5-5 to TRBJ1-1; D gene uncertain. The CDR3 has 14 amino acids. V dropped 2 bases and J dropped 2 bases, with 10 bases sitting between them. The germline V gene has CDR1 SGHKS and CDR2 YYEKEE (reference sequence). The CDR3 sequence is CASSFGDLNTEAFF. The CDR3 DNA reads TGTGCCAGCAGCTTTGGAGACTTAAACACTGAAGCTTTCTTT.